The clone carrying this TCR beta chain was seen at least ten times. This entry comes from a study of blood T cells in healthy people across ages. Unmatched junction bases numbered 9, after V lost 5 bases and J lost 8 bases. This CDR3 has 13 amino acids. The germline CDR1 and CDR2 sequences are DFQATT and SNEGSKA (reference sequence). Using a J-beta primer mix together with a sample-barcoded 5' primer, a second PCR was run for about 6 to 11 cycles. TCRdb called the 5' RACE reads again in MiXCR, with one record for every CDR3 protein. The repertoire holds 1.5 million to 2 million distinct CDR3 sequences, with 28% as singletons.

The rearrangement links TRBV20-1 to TRBJ1-2; 9 bases fit TRBD1. The TCR was taken from a woman under 40 in good health. The sequencing sample was made of blood. The CDR3 coding sequence is TGCAGTGCTCCGTCCCGGGACAGGGCCGGCTACACCTTC. This codes for CSAPSRDRAGYTF.